This TCR beta chain was found in a study of T cell repertoires in cytomegalovirus infection. Study-wide findings and caveats: Across the ex vivo response, the dominant clonotypes were HLA-C-restricted CMV-specific TCR beta clonotypes.

This clonotype was observed a few times. Its target is not known. In TCRdb, the reads were re-called with MiXCR into one record per CDR3 protein. The sample has about half a million distinct CDR3 sequences, approximately 46% seen once. The V segment lost 1 base and the J segment 4 bases; nucleotides outside the gene matches: 12. The germline gives CDR1 DFQATT, CDR2 SNEGSKA (reference sequence). The CDR3 is 18 amino acids. Specimen: cultured PBMCs, collected from culture after CMV antigen stimulation. The chain has TRBV20-1 and TRBJ2-3; 12 positions agree with TRBD1. The source is a human donor in good health (CMV status not recorded). Some clones in this sample may be carry-over from other donors' samples. CDR3: CSARGGTGGRLRPDTQYF. CDR3 bases: TGCAGTGCTAGAGGTGGGACAGGGGGCCGGTTAAGGCCAGATACGCAGTATTTT.